Presented here are 27 T cell receptor beta chains from one specimen sequenced in a study of early stage breast cancer tumors. Using immunoSEQ multiplex PCR, the repertoire was profiled, and TCRdb retains in-frame clones only, with some absent. The sample holds 50,000 to 75,000 clones; around 80% are singletons and the top ten take roughly 3.5%. The specimen was blood. These receptors were obtained from a person aged 30 to 40 with breast cancer.

This clone was observed a single time. J is TRBJ1-4 and V is TRBV7-9; 9 positions agree with TRBD1. The V and J ends lost 5 bases and 8 bases, in that order; junction bases with no gene match: 9. Germline assignment: CDR1 SEHNR and CDR2 FQNEAQ (reference sequence). This CDR3 comprises 15 residues. This CDR3 is CASSGPGTGNEKLFF. As DNA, the CDR3 is TGTGCCAGCAGCGGCCCCGGGACAGGGAACGAAAAACTGTTTTTT. Looking up the rest from reference TRBV7-9 and TRBJ1-4 gives the full variable domain: DTGVSQNPRHKITKRGQNVTFRCDPISEHNRLYWYRQTLGQGPEFLTYFQNEAQLEKSRLLSDRFSAERPKGSFSTLEIQRTEQGDSAMYLCASSGPGTGNEKLFFGSGTQLSVL.

The gene calls are TRBV15 and TRBJ1-2; D gene unclear. Per germline, CDR1 LNHNV and CDR2 YYDKDF (reference sequence). The CDR3 is 14 residues long. The ends were cut back, 0 bases at V and 4 bases at J, with 9 bases in the middle. This chain's CDR3 is CATSRDLTVYGYTF. The CDR3 nucleotides are TGTGCCACCAGCAGAGATCTTACAGTCTATGGCTACACCTTC.

This clone was observed once. V usage is TRBV14 and J usage is TRBJ2-1, with 8 positions matching TRBD2. The J segment lost 7 bases and the V segment lost 1 base, leaving 6 bases of the junction unmatched. The CDR3 has 15 residues. From germline, CDR1 is SGHDN and CDR2 FVKESK. DNA for the CDR3: TGTGCCAGCAGCCAAGTCAGCGGGAGATCTAATGAGCAGTTCTTC. Its translation: CASSQVSGRSNEQFF.

The rearrangement joins TRBV5-1 to TRBJ2-2; perhaps D is TRBD1 or TRBD2 (5 bases each). Germline V gene lookup returns CDR1 SGHRS and CDR2 YFSETQ. This CDR3 is 17 amino acids long. Trimming stripped 0 bases from V and 4 bases from J, with 16 bases between. The CDR3 DNA is TGCGCCAGCAGCTTGGCGGGATCAGGGTCGGTCACCGGGGAGCTGTTTTTT. Its protein product is CASSLAGSGSVTGELFF.

V is TRBV11-2 and J is TRBJ2-1, with TRBD2 matching 13 bases. The germline V gene has CDR1 SGHAT and CDR2 FQNNGV. The CDR3 runs 17 residues. V lost 1 base, J lost 8 bases, and 8 bases stayed unmatched. Here the CDR3 reads CASSLVAGTSGTDEQFF. Written as DNA, the CDR3 is TGTGCCAGCAGCTTAGTGGCCGGGACTAGCGGGACTGATGAGCAGTTCTTC.

The CDR3 loop reads CASSPEGLRSGNTIYF. DNA for the CDR3: TGTGCCAGCTCACCCGAAGGGCTTCGCTCTGGAAACACCATATATTTT. The chain has TRBV18 and TRBJ1-3, with no clear D. Germline V gene data show CDR1 as KGHSH and CDR2 as LQKENI. Trimming shortened V by 3 bases and J by 0 bases, and 12 bases separated the two germline ends. The CDR3 contains 16 residues. Full variable domain (missing parts from reference TRBV18 and TRBJ1-3): NAGVMQNPRHLVRRRGQEARLRCSPMKGHSHVYWYRQLPEEGLKFMVYLQKENIIDESGMPKERFSAEFPKEGPSILRIQQVVRGDSAAYFCASSPEGLRSGNTIYFGEGSWLTVV.

This chain joins TRBV5-1 and TRBJ2-5; the D call may be TRBD1 or TRBD2 (6 bases each). The CDR3 contains 13 residues. CDR1 and CDR2 from the germline V gene are SGHRS and YFSETQ. Trimming took off 7 bases at V and 2 bases at J, with 12 bases between the two ends. CDR3 amino acids: CASGRGQQETQYF. Written as DNA, the CDR3 is TGCGCCAGCGGTCGGGGGCAGCAAGAGACCCAGTACTTC. Together with reference TRBV5-1 and TRBJ2-5, the CDR3 gives the full variable domain: KAGVTQTPRYLIKTRGQQVTLSCSPISGHRSVSWYQQTPGQGLQFLFEYFSETQRNKGNFPGRFSGRQFSNSRSEMNVSTLELGDSALYLCASGRGQQETQYFGPGTRLLVL.

This chain links TRBV5-8 with TRBJ2-3, with D possibly matching TRBD2 (6 bases). The germline V and J ends were trimmed by 9 bases and 2 bases, with 22 bases remaining between them. The CDR3 runs 16 residues. Germline V gives CDR1 SGHTS, CDR2 YDEGEE. The chain's CDR3 is CATVKDSRRVTDTQYF. As DNA, the CDR3 is TGTGCCACAGTCAAAGACAGCCGGAGGGTCACAGATACGCAGTATTTT.

The chain joins TRBV25-1 to TRBJ1-2; possibly TRBD1 for D (5 bases). Germline V gives CDR1 MGHDK, CDR2 SYGVNS. Trimming shortened V by 0 bases and J by 4 bases, and 9 bases separated the two germline ends. There are 14 residues in the CDR3. This chain's CDR3 is CASSEYSGPYGYTF. In DNA form, the CDR3 reads TGTGCCAGCAGTGAATATTCAGGGCCCTATGGCTACACCTTC.

The chain is built from TRBV28 and TRBJ2-7; 7 bases line up with TRBD1. Germline CDR1 and CDR2: MDHEN and SYDVKM. The J segment lost 6 bases and the V segment lost 7 bases, leaving 9 bases of the junction unmatched. This CDR3 comprises 13 residues. The CDR3: CASTARQGAEQYF. Here the CDR3 DNA reads TGTGCCAGCACCGCCAGACAGGGCGCCGAGCAGTACTTC.

This clone was seen once. The rearrangement uses TRBV30 and TRBJ2-2, with TRBD1 as a possible D gene (5 bases). The CDR3 loop spans 13 amino acids. V lost 5 bases, J lost 7 bases, and 14 bases lay in between. Germline V gene sequence: CDR1 GTSNPN, CDR2 SVGIG (reference sequence). The CDR3 spells CAWYGQGIGELFF. The CDR3 DNA follows: TGTGCCTGGTATGGGCAGGGTATCGGGGAGCTGTTTTTT.

This clone has only a few counts. The chain uses TRBV6-5 and TRBJ2-7; TRBD1 agrees at 11 bases. V was pared by 5 bases and J by 3 bases, with 3 bases of the junction left unmatched. The CDR3 runs to 14 residues. Germline V CDR1 and CDR2: MNHEY, SVGAGI. The chain's CDR3 is CASSEGQGVYEQYF. For the CDR3, the DNA is TGTGCCAGCAGTGAGGGACAGGGGGTCTACGAGCAGTACTTC.

J is TRBJ1-2 and V is TRBV5-1; TRBD1 matches 8 bases. There are 14 residues in the CDR3. Germline CDR1 and CDR2: SGHRS and YFSETQ. Unmatched junction bases numbered 5, after V lost 4 bases and J lost 3 bases. CDR3 region: CASSPTGEDYGYTF. The CDR3 nucleotides read TGCGCCAGCAGCCCGACAGGGGAGGACTATGGCTACACCTTC.

This clone was observed a single time. The chain combines TRBV27 with TRBJ1-1; D call uncertain. There are 14 residues in the CDR3. The V end was cut by 5 bases, the J end by 10 bases, with 20 bases between. Germline V gives CDR1 MNHEY, CDR2 SMNVEV (reference sequence). The CDR3, as DNA: TGTGCCAGCAGTCCCCCGGCTAGGATTTGGCGAGCTTTCTTT. Translation gives CASSPPARIWRAFF.

Remarks on this clone: A read error may produce the germline difference seen at one junction end. The J gene is TRBJ1-5, the V gene TRBV27; 8 positions agree with TRBD1. The length of the CDR3 is 16 residues. The germline gives CDR1 MNHEY, CDR2 SMNVEV (reference sequence). The CDR3 DNA follows: TGTGCCAGCAGGGGGGGTGGGACAGGAATCAATCAACCCCAGCATTTT. This gives the protein CASRGGGTGINQPQHF.

The chain recombines TRBV25-1 with TRBJ2-1; D gene uncertain. The V gene's germline CDR1 is MGHDK and CDR2 SYGVNS. The V end lost 4 bases, the J end lost 4 bases, and 8 bases lay between the germline ends. The CDR3 is made up of 13 amino acids. CDR3 in amino acids: CASSVAGYNEQFF. The CDR3 bases are TGTGCCAGCAGTGTGGCCGGTTACAATGAGCAGTTCTTC.

J is TRBJ2-1 and V is TRBV19, with D maybe TRBD2 (5 bases). V was clipped by 3 bases and J by 1 base, with 10 bases between them. Germline V gives CDR1 LNHDA, CDR2 SQIVND (reference sequence). The CDR3 runs 15 residues. CDR3 protein: CASSIEGRSYNEQFF. DNA for the CDR3: TGTGCCAGTAGTATTGAGGGAAGGTCCTACAATGAGCAGTTCTTC.

The chain has TRBV6-4 and TRBJ2-1; 12 bases align to TRBD2. The V segment lost 0 bases and the J segment 6 bases; nucleotides outside the gene matches: 0. Germline V gene lookup returns CDR1 MRHNA and CDR2 SNTAGT. The CDR3 has 15 residues. CDR3 sequence reads: CASSDSTSGSNEQFF. In DNA form, the CDR3 reads TGTGCCAGCAGTGACTCGACTAGCGGGAGCAATGAGCAGTTCTTC.

V and J are TRBV15 and TRBJ2-3, with TRBD1 as a possible D gene (5 bases). This CDR3 contains 17 residues. Trimming pared 1 base from V and 1 base from J, leaving 15 bases between. Germline V gene lookup returns CDR1 LNHNV and CDR2 YYDKDF (reference sequence). CDR3 bases: TGTGCCACCAGCAGAGGGGGCTTTGTAGGTGGCACAGATACGCAGTATTTT. This sequence encodes CATSRGGFVGGTDTQYF.

This chain uses TRBV10-2 with TRBJ1-1; unclear D gene. CDR1 is WSHSY, CDR2 SAAADI, per germline. The CDR3 sequence is 9 residues long. V lost 8 bases, J lost 10 bases, and 8 bases lay in between. CDR3 nucleotides: TGCGCCAGCGATGGGATAGCTTTCTTT. It yields the protein CASDGIAFF.

This chain connects TRBV9 to TRBJ1-3; 7 nucleotides line up with TRBD1. This CDR3 spans 16 amino acids. Germline V gene data show CDR1 as SGDLS and CDR2 as YYNGEE. V lost 3 bases to trimming and J lost 1 base; unmatched junction nucleotides: 7. The CDR3 DNA follows: TGTGCCAGCAGCGCACTATACAGGGGATCTGGAAACACCATATATTTT. It specifies CASSALYRGSGNTIYF.

This rearrangement joins TRBV9 to TRBJ2-1, with a possible D match to TRBD2 (5 bases). The CDR3 has 18 amino acids. Between the trimmed V and J ends, which lost 0 bases and 0 bases, there was a span of 16 bases. The germline V gene has CDR1 SGDLS and CDR2 YYNGEE. CDR3 residues: CASSVVGSVYSSYNEQFF. In DNA, the CDR3 is TGTGCCAGCAGCGTAGTAGGTAGCGTGTATAGCTCCTACAATGAGCAGTTCTTC.

The chain joins TRBV10-1 to TRBJ2-3; 13 bases match TRBD2. Per germline, CDR1 WNHNN and CDR2 SYGVQD (reference sequence). The CDR3 has 17 residues. The trim removed 3 bases at V and 7 bases at J, leaving 10 bases unmatched. Here the CDR3 reads CASSDRTSGSWSNTQYF. In nucleotides, the CDR3 is TGCGCCAGCAGTGACCGGACTAGCGGGAGTTGGTCGAATACGCAGTATTTT.

The chain couples TRBV30 to TRBJ2-1; no clear D gene. Per germline, CDR1 GTSNPN and CDR2 SVGIG (reference sequence). Trimming took off 0 bases at V and 4 bases at J, with 16 bases between the two ends. This CDR3 has 16 residues. The CDR3 nucleotides read TGTGCCTGGAGTGTACTCGGACCCAGATCTTACAATGAGCAGTTCTTC. Its translation: CAWSVLGPRSYNEQFF. Variable domain in full (rest from reference TRBV30 and TRBJ2-1): SQTIHQWPATLVQPVGSPLSLECTVEGTSNPNLYWYRQAAGRGLQLLFYSVGIGQISSEVPQNLSASRPQDRQFILSSKKLLLSDSGFYLCAWSVLGPRSYNEQFFGPGTRLTVL.

The DNA for the CDR3 is TGTGCCAGCACCGAAAGTCCGCCCGGGGAGCTGTTTTTT. Protein product: CASTESPPGELFF. The chain carries TRBV7-8 and TRBJ2-2, with D unclear. The CDR3 runs to 13 residues. CDR1 SGHVS and CDR2 FQNEAQ come from the germline V gene. Trimming cost V 7 bases and J 6 bases, with 12 bases left between them. The full variable domain, completed using reference TRBV7-8 and TRBJ2-2, is GAGVSQSPRYKVAKRGQDVALRCDPISGHVSLFWYQQALGQGPEFLTYFQNEAQLDKSGLPSDRFFAERPEGSVSTLKIQRTQQEDSAVYLCASTESPPGELFFGEGSRLTVL.

The chain joins TRBV19 to TRBJ2-1; either TRBD1 or TRBD2 may supply D (5 bases each). Germline V gene lookup returns CDR1 LNHDA and CDR2 SQIVND (reference sequence). The length of the CDR3 is 15 residues. V dropped 3 bases and J dropped 7 bases, with 16 bases sitting between them. CDR3 region: CASSIQGPSPNEQFF. CDR3 DNA sequence: TGTGCCAGTAGTATTCAGGGACCTTCTCCTAATGAGCAGTTCTTC. Full variable domain (missing parts from reference TRBV19 and TRBJ2-1): DGGITQSPKYLFRKEGQNVTLSCEQNLNHDAMYWYRQDPGQGLRLIYYSQIVNDFQKGDIAEGYSVSREKKESFPLTVTSAQKNPTAFYLCASSIQGPSPNEQFFGPGTRLTVL.

This chain connects TRBV5-5 to TRBJ1-1; D is unclear. Per the germline V gene, CDR1 is SGHKS and CDR2 is YYEKEE (reference sequence). The CDR3 runs 13 residues. Trimming removed 1 base at V and 0 bases at J, with 4 bases between. The CDR3: CASSLSLNTEAFF. The DNA for the CDR3 is TGTGCCAGCAGCTTGTCCCTGAACACTGAAGCTTTCTTT.